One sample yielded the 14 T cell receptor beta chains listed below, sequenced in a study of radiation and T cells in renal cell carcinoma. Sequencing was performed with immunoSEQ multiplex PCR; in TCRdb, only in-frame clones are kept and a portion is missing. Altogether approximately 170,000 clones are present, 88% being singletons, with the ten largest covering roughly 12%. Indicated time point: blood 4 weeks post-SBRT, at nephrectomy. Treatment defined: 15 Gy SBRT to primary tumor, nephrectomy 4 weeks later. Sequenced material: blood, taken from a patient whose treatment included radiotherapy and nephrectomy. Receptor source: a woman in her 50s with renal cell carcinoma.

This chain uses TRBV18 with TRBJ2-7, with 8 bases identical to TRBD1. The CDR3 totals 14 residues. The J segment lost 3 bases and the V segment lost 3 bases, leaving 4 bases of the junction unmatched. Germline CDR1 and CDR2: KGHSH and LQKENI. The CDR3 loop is CASSPTTGVYEQYF. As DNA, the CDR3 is TGTGCCAGCTCACCCACGACAGGGGTCTACGAGCAGTACTTC.

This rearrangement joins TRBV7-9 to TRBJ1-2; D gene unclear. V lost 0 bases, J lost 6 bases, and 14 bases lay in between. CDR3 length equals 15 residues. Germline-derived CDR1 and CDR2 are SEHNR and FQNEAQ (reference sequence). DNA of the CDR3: TGTGCCAGCAGCTTAGCGTTTGCGGCAAAGGATGGCTACACCTTC. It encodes CASSLAFAAKDGYTF. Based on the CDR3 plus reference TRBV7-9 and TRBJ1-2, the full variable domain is DTGVSQNPRHKITKRGQNVTFRCDPISEHNRLYWYRQTLGQGPEFLTYFQNEAQLEKSRLLSDRFSAERPKGSFSTLEIQRTEQGDSAMYLCASSLAFAAKDGYTFGSGTRLTVV.

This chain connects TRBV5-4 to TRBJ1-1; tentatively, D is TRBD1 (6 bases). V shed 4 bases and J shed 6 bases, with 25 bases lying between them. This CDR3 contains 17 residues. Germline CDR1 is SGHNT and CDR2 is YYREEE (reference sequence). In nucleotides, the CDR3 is TGTGCCAGCAGCCCGGGATTCGGGGGGCAATATGTCGCTGAAGCTTTCTTT. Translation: CASSPGFGGQYVAEAFF.

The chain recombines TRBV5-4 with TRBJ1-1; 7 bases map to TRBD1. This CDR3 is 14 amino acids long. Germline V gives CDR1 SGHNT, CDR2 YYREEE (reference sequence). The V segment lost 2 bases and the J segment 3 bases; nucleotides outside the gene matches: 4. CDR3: CASSFDREDTEAFF. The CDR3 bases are TGTGCCAGCAGCTTCGACAGGGAGGACACTGAAGCTTTCTTT.

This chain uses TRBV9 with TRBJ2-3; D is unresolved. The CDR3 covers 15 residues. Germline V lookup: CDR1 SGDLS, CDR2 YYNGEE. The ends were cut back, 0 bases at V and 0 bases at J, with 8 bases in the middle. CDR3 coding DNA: TGTGCCAGCAGCGTAGACAGCCCTAGCACAGATACGCAGTATTTT. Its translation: CASSVDSPSTDTQYF.

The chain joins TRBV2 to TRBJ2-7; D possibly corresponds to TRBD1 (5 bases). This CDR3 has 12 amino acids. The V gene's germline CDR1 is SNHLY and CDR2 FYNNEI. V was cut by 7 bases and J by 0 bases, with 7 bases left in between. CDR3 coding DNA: TGTGCCAGCACAGGGTACTCCTACGAGCAGTACTTC. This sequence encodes CASTGYSYEQYF.

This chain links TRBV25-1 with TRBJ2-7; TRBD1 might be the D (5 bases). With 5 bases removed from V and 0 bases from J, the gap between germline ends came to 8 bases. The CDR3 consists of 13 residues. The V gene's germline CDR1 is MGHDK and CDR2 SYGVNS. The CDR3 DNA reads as TGTGCCAGCAGTCTTAGGGGCTCCTACGAGCAGTACTTC. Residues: CASSLRGSYEQYF.

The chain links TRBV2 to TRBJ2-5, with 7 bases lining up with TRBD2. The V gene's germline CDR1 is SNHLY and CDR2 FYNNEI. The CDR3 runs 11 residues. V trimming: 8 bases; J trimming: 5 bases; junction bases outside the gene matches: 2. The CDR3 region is CASGLVETQYF. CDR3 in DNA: TGTGCCAGCGGACTAGTGGAGACCCAGTACTTC.

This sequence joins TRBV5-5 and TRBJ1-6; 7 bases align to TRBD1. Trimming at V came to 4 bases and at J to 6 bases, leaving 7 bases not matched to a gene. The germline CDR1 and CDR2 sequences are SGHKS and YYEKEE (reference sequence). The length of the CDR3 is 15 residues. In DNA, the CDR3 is TGTGCCAGCAGCCCGGATGGACAGGCTAATTCACCCCTCCACTTT. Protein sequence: CASSPDGQANSPLHF.

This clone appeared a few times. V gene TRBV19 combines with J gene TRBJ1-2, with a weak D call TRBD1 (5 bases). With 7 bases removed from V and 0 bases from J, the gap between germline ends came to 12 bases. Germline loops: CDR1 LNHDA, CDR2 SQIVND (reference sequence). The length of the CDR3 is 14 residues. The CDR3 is CASNLDSTNYGYTF. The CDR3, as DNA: TGTGCCAGTAACCTCGACAGCACTAACTATGGCTACACCTTC. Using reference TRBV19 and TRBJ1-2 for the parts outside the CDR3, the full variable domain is DGGITQSPKYLFRKEGQNVTLSCEQNLNHDAMYWYRQDPGQGLRLIYYSQIVNDFQKGDIAEGYSVSREKKESFPLTVTSAQKNPTAFYLCASNLDSTNYGYTFGSGTRLTVV.

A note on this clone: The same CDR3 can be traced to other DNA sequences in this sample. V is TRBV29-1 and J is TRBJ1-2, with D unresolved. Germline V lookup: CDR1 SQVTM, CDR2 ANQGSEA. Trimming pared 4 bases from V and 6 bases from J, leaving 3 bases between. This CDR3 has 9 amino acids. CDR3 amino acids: CSVGDGYTF. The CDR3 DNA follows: TGCAGCGTTGGGGATGGCTACACCTTC.

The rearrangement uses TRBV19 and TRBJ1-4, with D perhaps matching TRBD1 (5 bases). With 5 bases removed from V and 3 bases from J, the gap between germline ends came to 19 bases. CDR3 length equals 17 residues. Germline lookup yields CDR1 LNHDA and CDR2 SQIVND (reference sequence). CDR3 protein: CASSRGRPGLANEKLFF. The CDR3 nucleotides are TGTGCCAGTAGTCGGGGGAGACCGGGGTTGGCTAATGAAAAACTGTTTTTT.

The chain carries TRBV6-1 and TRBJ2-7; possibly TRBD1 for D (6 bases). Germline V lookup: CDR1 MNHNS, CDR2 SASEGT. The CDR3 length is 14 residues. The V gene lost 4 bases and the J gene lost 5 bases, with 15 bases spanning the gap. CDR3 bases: TGTGCCAGCAGTGTCGGACAGCCGGGCAACGAGCAGTACTTC. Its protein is CASSVGQPGNEQYF.

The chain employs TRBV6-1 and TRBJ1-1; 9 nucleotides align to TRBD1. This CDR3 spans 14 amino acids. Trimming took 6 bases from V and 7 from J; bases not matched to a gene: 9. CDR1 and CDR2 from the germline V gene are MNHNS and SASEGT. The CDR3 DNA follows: TGTGCCAGCAGACAGGGGGCTAAAGTTGGTGAAGCTTTCTTT. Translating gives CASRQGAKVGEAFF.